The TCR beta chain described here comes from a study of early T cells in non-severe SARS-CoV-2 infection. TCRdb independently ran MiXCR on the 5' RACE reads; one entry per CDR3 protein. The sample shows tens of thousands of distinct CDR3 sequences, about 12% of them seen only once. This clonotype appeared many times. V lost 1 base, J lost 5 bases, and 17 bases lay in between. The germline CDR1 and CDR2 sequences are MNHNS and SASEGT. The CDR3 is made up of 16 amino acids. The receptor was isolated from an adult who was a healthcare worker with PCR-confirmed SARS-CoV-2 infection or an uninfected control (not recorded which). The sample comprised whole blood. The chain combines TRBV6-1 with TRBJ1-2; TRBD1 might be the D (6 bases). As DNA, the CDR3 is TGTGCCAGCAGTGAAGGGACAGCCTACGAATTATATGGCTACACCTTC. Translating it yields CASSEGTAYELYGYTF.